The clone carrying this T cell receptor (beta chain) was found many times. Antigen unknown. TCRdb reprocessed the 5' RACE reads with MiXCR, giving one entry per CDR3 protein. The sample includes around 340,000 distinct CDR3 sequences, approximately 9.1% of them seen just once. The sample originates from a study of identical twins. CDR3 length: 12 residues. Trimming stripped 8 bases from V and 7 bases from J, with 14 bases between. General study points: Possibly, invariant MAIT and iNKT cells partly confounded zero-insertion analyses.

V and J are TRBV12-3 or TRBV12-4 and TRBJ1-2, with a tentative D call TRBD1 (5 bases). The sequenced sample was naive T cells sorted from blood. The TCR comes from a woman between 50 and 59 years old in good health. CDR3 nucleotides: TGTGCCAGCGGGGGTAGCCTGGGTGGCTACACCTTC. Residues: CASGGSLGGYTF.